This TCR beta chain emerged from a study of cytomegalovirus exposure and HLA in healthy donors. For the study at large: In a previous analysis, 117 million unique TCR beta sequences were found from about 190 million T cells.

V lost 1 base to trimming and J lost 5 bases; unmatched junction nucleotides: 3. Germline V gene lookup returns CDR1 SEHNR and CDR2 FQNEAQ (reference sequence). CDR3 length equals 15 residues. Primers for the PCR totalled 60 Vbeta and 13 Jbeta. Using immunoSEQ multiplex PCR, the repertoire was profiled, and TCRdb retains in-frame clones only, with some absent. The data contain about 200,000 clones, 75% to 85% of them singletons. This sequence joins TRBV7-9 and TRBJ1-5; 9 bases match TRBD1. Source material: PBMCs. This receptor was identified in a male donor in good health and CMV-seropositive. As DNA, the CDR3 is TGTGCCAGCAGCTTAGAACAGGGGGCGGATCAGCCCCAGCATTTT. Amino acid sequence: CASSLEQGADQPQHF.